A selection of T cell receptor beta chains follows, all from one sample in a study of cytomegalovirus exposure and HLA in healthy donors. Data came from immunoSEQ multiplex PCR; TCRdb stores just in-frame clones and leaves some out. The table shows about 87,000 clones, with 70% to 85% occurring only once. Source material: PBMCs. Receptors originate from a man aged 30 to 45 in good health and CMV-seropositive. Each CDR3 is given with its conserved first and last residue. Each record gives: CDR3 DNA, CDR3 protein, V gene, D gene, J gene, clone size. A D gene is named only where the DNA matches it firmly. Only part of the rows carry a size: once, few, many, or a class if the clone is expanded.

CDR3 DNA: TGTGCCAGCAGTCCCTATAGACAGCTAATGAACACTGAAGCTTTCTTT
CDR3 protein: CASSPYRQLMNTEAFF
V gene: TRBV7-8
D gene: .
J gene: TRBJ1-1
clone size: few

CDR3 DNA: TGTGCCATCAGTGTATCCAGGGCTAGCACAGATACGCAGTATTTT
CDR3 protein: CAISVSRASTDTQYF
V gene: TRBV10-3
D gene: .
J gene: TRBJ2-3
clone size: .

CDR3 DNA: TGTGCCAGCTGTCTTCAGGTGGCCGGGAACGAGCAGTACTTC
CDR3 protein: CASCLQVAGNEQYF
V gene: TRBV18
D gene: .
J gene: TRBJ2-7
clone size: .

CDR3 DNA: TGCAGCGTTCGAAGCTTAGCGGGAGGGCCGGATACGCAGTATTTT
CDR3 protein: CSVRSLAGGPDTQYF
V gene: TRBV29-1
D gene: TRBD2
J gene: TRBJ2-3
clone size: once

CDR3 DNA: TGTGCCAGCTCACTACAGGGTTGGGATGGCTACACCTTC
CDR3 protein: CASSLQGWDGYTF
V gene: TRBV18
D gene: .
J gene: TRBJ1-2
clone size: .

CDR3 DNA: TGTGCCTTATCGGGGGGCTCCTACGAGCAGTACTTC
CDR3 protein: CALSGGSYEQYF
V gene: TRBV30
D gene: TRBD2
J gene: TRBJ2-7
clone size: once

CDR3 DNA: TGCGCCAGCAGCCAAGACCATGGCGAGGCCTACAATGAGCAGTTCTTC
CDR3 protein: CASSQDHGEAYNEQFF
V gene: TRBV4-3
D gene: .
J gene: TRBJ2-1
clone size: few

CDR3 DNA: TGTGCCAGCAGCCAAACTGAGATGGGGAGGCCCCTCCACTTT
CDR3 protein: CASSQTEMGRPLHF
V gene: TRBV14
D gene: .
J gene: TRBJ1-6
clone size: .

CDR3 DNA: TGTGCCAGCAGCTCAACGGGGCAGGGAAGCACTGAAGCTTTCTTT
CDR3 protein: CASSSTGQGSTEAFF
V gene: TRBV7-3
D gene: .
J gene: TRBJ1-1
clone size: once

CDR3 DNA: TGTGCCAGCAGCCGAATCTTCGCGGCGACTGAAGCTTTCTTT
CDR3 protein: CASSRIFAATEAFF
V gene: TRBV7-9
D gene: .
J gene: TRBJ1-1
clone size: .

CDR3 DNA: TGCGCCAGCAGCCAAGAGCCTAGACAGCCCCACACCTTC
CDR3 protein: CASSQEPRQPHTF
V gene: TRBV4-1
D gene: .
J gene: TRBJ1-2
clone size: .

CDR3 DNA: TGTGCCAGCAGCTTGTGGCGGGGGTCAGATACGCAGTATTTT
CDR3 protein: CASSLWRGSDTQYF
V gene: TRBV7-2
D gene: TRBD2
J gene: TRBJ2-3
clone size: .

CDR3 DNA: TGTGCCACCAGCAGGATGGGGACTAGCGGGGCCTACGAGCAGTACTTC
CDR3 protein: CATSRMGTSGAYEQYF
V gene: TRBV15
D gene: TRBD2
J gene: TRBJ2-7
clone size: few

CDR3 DNA: TGTGCCAGCAGCTTAAGGACAGGGGGCACTGAAGCTTTCTTT
CDR3 protein: CASSLRTGGTEAFF
V gene: TRBV7-2
D gene: TRBD1
J gene: TRBJ1-1
clone size: .

CDR3 DNA: TGTGCCAGTAGTCCCCCGGACAGCCCAGGATCAGACTATGGCTACACCTTC
CDR3 protein: CASSPPDSPGSDYGYTF
V gene: TRBV19
D gene: .
J gene: TRBJ1-2
clone size: .

CDR3 DNA: TGTGCCAGCAGCTTAGGGCGGACAGGCAGCAATCAGCCCCAGCATTTT
CDR3 protein: CASSLGRTGSNQPQHF
V gene: TRBV5-8
D gene: TRBD1
J gene: TRBJ1-5
clone size: .

CDR3 DNA: TGCGCCAGCAGCTTGGGAGGGTTCAATCAGCCCCAGCATTTT
CDR3 protein: CASSLGGFNQPQHF
V gene: TRBV5-1
D gene: .
J gene: TRBJ1-5
clone size: .

CDR3 DNA: TGTGCCAGCAGCTTTACCGGTCTCTCTGGGGCCAACGTCCTGACTTTC
CDR3 protein: CASSFTGLSGANVLTF
V gene: TRBV7-9
D gene: .
J gene: TRBJ2-6
clone size: .

CDR3 DNA: TGTGCCAGCAGTTTCGGGACTAGAGGAATGAATGAGCAGTTCTTC
CDR3 protein: CASSFGTRGMNEQFF
V gene: TRBV27
D gene: TRBD2
J gene: TRBJ2-1
clone size: .

CDR3 DNA: TGTGCCGATGTTAACAGGGCTAAACCCAATCAGCCCCAGCATTTT
CDR3 protein: CADVNRAKPNQPQHF
V gene: TRBV11-1
D gene: .
J gene: TRBJ1-5
clone size: once

CDR3 DNA: TGTGCCAGCAGCCAGGGGACTAGCGGGATCAAAGAGACCCAGTACTTC
CDR3 protein: CASSQGTSGIKETQYF
V gene: TRBV4-2
D gene: TRBD2
J gene: TRBJ2-5
clone size: .

CDR3 DNA: TGCGCCAGCAGCCAAGATCGGGAGGGCCGGGGCTTCTATGGCTACACCTTC
CDR3 protein: CASSQDREGRGFYGYTF
V gene: TRBV4-1
D gene: .
J gene: TRBJ1-2
clone size: few

CDR3 DNA: TGTGCCACCAGCAGATCTGGACAGGGGGCTACTGAAGCTTTCTTT
CDR3 protein: CATSRSGQGATEAFF
V gene: TRBV15
D gene: TRBD1
J gene: TRBJ1-1
clone size: .

CDR3 DNA: TGTGCCAGCAGTGAAGGTGCCCGATCAGGGGGCGTCGGCTACACCTTC
CDR3 protein: CASSEGARSGGVGYTF
V gene: TRBV2
D gene: TRBD1
J gene: TRBJ1-2
clone size: .

CDR3 DNA: TGTGCCAGTACTAACAGGGGTAGGGCTTTCTTT
CDR3 protein: CASTNRGRAFF
V gene: TRBV19
D gene: TRBD1
J gene: TRBJ1-1
clone size: .

CDR3 DNA: TGTGCCAGCAGCTCCGGACTAGCGGGGCCAGAGACCCAGTACTTC
CDR3 protein: CASSSGLAGPETQYF
V gene: TRBV7-2
D gene: TRBD2
J gene: TRBJ2-5
clone size: .

CDR3 DNA: TGTGCCAGCAGCGTAGAGGGACTAGCTCAAGAGACCCAGTACTTC
CDR3 protein: CASSVEGLAQETQYF
V gene: TRBV9
D gene: TRBD2
J gene: TRBJ2-5
clone size: few